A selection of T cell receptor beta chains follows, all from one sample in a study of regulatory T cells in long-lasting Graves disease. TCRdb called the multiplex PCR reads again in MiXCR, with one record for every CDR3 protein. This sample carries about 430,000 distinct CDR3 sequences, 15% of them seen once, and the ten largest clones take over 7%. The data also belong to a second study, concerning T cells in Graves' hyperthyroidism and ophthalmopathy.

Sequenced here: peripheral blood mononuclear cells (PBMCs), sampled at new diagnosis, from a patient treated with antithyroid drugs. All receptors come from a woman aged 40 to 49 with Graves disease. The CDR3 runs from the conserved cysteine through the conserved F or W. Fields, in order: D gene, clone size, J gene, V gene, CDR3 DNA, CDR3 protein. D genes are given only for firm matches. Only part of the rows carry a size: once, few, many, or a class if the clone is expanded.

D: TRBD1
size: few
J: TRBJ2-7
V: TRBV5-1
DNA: TGCGCCAGCAGCTTGGACGGGGGACAGGGTAACTACGAGCAGTACTTC
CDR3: CASSLDGGQGNYEQYF

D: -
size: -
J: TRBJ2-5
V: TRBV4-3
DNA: TGCGCCAGCAGCCAGGAGCCCGGGGGGACCCAGTACTTC
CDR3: CASSQEPGGTQYF

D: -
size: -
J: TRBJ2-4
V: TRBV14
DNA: TGTGCCAGCAGCCAAGAAAGTCAGAAGAGGCTAGCCAAAAACATTCAGTACTTC
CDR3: CASSQESQKRLAKNIQYF

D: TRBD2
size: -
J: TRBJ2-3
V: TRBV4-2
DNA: TGTGCCAGCAGCCATCGGACTAGCGGGAGGGCCCCGACACCTTTT
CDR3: CASSHRTSGRAPTPF

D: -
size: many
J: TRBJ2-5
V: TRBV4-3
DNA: TGCGCCAGCAGCCAAGATCCCCAAGAGACCCAGTACTTC
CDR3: CASSQDPQETQYF

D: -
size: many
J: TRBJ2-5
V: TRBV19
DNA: TGTGCCAGTAGTATCTCCGGGGGGCAGAACCAAGAGACCCAGTACTTC
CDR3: CASSISGGQNQETQYF

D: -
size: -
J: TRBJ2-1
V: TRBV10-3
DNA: TGTGCCATCAGTGGGCTCAGCAATGAGCAGTTCTTC
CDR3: CAISGLSNEQFF

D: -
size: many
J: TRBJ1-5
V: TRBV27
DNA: TGTGCCAGCAAGGTCCGGGGAGCTAGCAATCAGCCCCAGCATTTT
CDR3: CASKVRGASNQPQHF

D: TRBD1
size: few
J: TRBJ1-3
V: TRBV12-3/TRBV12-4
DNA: TGTGCCAGCAGCCGTCACCGGGACAGGGGAAGAAACACCATATATTTT
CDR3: CASSRHRDRGRNTIYF

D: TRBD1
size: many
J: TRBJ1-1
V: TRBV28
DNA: TGTGCCAGCAGTTTCCGGAAGCCGGGACAGTTTAGGACTGAAGCTTTCTTT
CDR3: CASSFRKPGQFRTEAFF

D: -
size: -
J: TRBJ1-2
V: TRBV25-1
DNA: TGTGCCAGCAGTGAATACTTCGGCAGCAACTATGGCTACACCTTC
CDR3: CASSEYFGSNYGYTF

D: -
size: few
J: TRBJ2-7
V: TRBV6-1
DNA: TGTGCCAGTGGGCCGGGGGAGCAGTACTTC
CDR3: CASGPGEQYF

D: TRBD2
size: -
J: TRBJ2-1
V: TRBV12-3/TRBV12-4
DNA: TGTGCCAGCAGGCCCAATAGCGGGGCCTTAAGTGGGCAGTTCTTC
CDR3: CASRPNSGALSGQFF

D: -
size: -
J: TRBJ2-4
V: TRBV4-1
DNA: TGCGCCAGCAGCCTTCCCCTGGGGTTAGCCAAAAACACTCAGTACTTC
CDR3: CASSLPLGLAKNTQYF

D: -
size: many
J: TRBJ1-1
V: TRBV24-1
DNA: TGTGCCACCAGTGATTGGGGGGACACTGAAGCTTTCTTT
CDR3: CATSDWGDTEAFF

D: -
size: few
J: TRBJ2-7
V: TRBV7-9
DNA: TGTGCCAGCAGCCCGCTAGGTGGAGGATACGAGCAGTACTTC
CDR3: CASSPLGGGYEQYF

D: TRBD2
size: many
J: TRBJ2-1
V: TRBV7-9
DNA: TGTGCCAGCAGCTTAAAGGGGACAGCCGGGACTAGCGACAGGAATGAGCAGTTCTTC
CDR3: CASSLKGTAGTSDRNEQFF

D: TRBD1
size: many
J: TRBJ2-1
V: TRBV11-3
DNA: TGTGCCAGCAGCTACCGGACAGGGATCCATGAGCAGTTCTTC
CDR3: CASSYRTGIHEQFF

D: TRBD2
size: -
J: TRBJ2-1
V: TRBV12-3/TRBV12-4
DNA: TGTGCCAGCAGACCCGACCTAGCGGGGGGGGATGAGCAGTTCTTC
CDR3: CASRPDLAGGDEQFF

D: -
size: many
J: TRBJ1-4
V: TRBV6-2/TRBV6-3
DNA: TGTGCCAGCAGTTACTCGGGCGGTGAAAAACTGTTTTTT
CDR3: CASSYSGGEKLFF

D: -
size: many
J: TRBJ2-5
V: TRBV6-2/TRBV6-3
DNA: TGTGCCAGCAGTTTCCGGGAACCGGAGACCCAGTACTTC
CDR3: CASSFREPETQYF

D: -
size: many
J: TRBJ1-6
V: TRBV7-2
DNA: TGTGCCAGCAGCTTAACTACGGACCTTGGAGGCCCACCCCTCCACTTT
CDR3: CASSLTTDLGGPPLHF

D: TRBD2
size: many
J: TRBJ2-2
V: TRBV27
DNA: TGTGCCAGCGGGTACTCCAGCGGGAGGGCCATAATAGGCGCCGGGGAGCTGTTTTTT
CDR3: CASGYSSGRAIIGAGELFF

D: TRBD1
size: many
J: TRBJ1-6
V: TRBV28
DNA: TGTGCCAGCAGTCCCGGGACAGCTAGCTCCTATAATTCACCCCTCCACTTT
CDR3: CASSPGTASSYNSPLHF

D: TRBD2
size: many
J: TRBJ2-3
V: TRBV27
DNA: TGTGCCAGCAGTTTGGCGGGAGACACAGATACGCAGTATTTT
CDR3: CASSLAGDTDTQYF

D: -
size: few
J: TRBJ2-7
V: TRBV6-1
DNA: TGTGCCAGCGGCAGACTAGACGTCTACGAGCAGTACTTC
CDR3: CASGRLDVYEQYF

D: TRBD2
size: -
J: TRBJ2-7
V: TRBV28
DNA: TGTGCCAGCAGTTTTGGGACTAGCGGGATCTACGAGCAGTACTTC
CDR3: CASSFGTSGIYEQYF

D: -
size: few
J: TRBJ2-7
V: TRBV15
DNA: TGTGCCACCAGCAGAGATCTGGGGGACACAGGCGCCAATTACGAGCAGTACTTC
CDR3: CATSRDLGDTGANYEQYF

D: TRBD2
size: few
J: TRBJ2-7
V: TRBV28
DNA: TGTGCCAGCAGTAGGCGGGAGCCGTACTTC
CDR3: CASSRREPYF

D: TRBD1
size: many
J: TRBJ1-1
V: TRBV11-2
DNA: TGTGCCAGCACCCTAGGACAGGGGAACACTGAAGCTTTCTTT
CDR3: CASTLGQGNTEAFF

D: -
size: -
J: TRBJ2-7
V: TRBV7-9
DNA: TGTGCCAGCAGCCCGTCCGGGGGCGGACACGAGCAGTACTTC
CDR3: CASSPSGGGHEQYF

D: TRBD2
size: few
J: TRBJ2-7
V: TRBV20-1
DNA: TGCAGTGCTAGGCGGGAGTCCGACGAGCAGTACTTC
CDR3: CSARRESDEQYF

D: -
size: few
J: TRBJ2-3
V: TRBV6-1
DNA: TGTGCCCACGCCCCGGACAGTAACACAGATACGCAGTATTTT
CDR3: CAHAPDSNTDTQYF

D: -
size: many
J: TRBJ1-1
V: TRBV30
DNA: TGTGCCTGGAGTAGGATAGGGGCCGCTGAAGCTTTCTTT
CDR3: CAWSRIGAAEAFF

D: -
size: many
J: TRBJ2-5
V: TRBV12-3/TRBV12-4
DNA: TGTGCCAGCAGTTCCGGAACCCCTGGGGAGACCCAGTACTTC
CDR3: CASSSGTPGETQYF

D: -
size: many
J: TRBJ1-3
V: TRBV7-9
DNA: TGTGCCAGCAGCCCAAGGGGGGACACCATATATTTT
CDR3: CASSPRGDTIYF

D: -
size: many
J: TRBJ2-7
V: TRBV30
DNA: TGTGCCTGGAGTGTAGGTAACAGGGAATACGAGCAGTACTTC
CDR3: CAWSVGNREYEQYF

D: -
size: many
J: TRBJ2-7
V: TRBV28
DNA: TGTGCCAGCAGTTTATCGGCGGGATACGAGCAGTACTTC
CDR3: CASSLSAGYEQYF

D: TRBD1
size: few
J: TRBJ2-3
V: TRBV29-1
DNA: TGCAGCGTTGATCTAAGGGACAGGGGGCGAGCAGATACGCAGTATTTT
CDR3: CSVDLRDRGRADTQYF

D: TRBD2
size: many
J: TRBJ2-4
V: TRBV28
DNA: TGTGCCAGCATCACAAATACCGGGACTAGGAACATTCAGTACTTC
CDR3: CASITNTGTRNIQYF

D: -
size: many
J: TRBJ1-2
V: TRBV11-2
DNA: TGTGCCAGCAGCTTAGACAGCAGAGGATCCAATGGCTACACCTTC
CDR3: CASSLDSRGSNGYTF

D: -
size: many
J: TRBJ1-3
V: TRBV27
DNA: TGTGCCAGCAGTTTAAAAGTTAGGGGCTCTGGAAACACCATATATTTT
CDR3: CASSLKVRGSGNTIYF

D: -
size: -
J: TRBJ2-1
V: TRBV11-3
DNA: TGTGCCAGCAGTCCCCGGGCCTCCCGGGGTTACAATGAGCAGTTCTTC
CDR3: CASSPRASRGYNEQFF

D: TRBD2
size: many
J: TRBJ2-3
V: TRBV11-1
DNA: TGTGCCAGCAGCACAGAGACTAGCGGGAGTCCAGATACGCAGTATTTT
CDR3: CASSTETSGSPDTQYF

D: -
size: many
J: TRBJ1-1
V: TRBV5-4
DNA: TGTGCCAGCAGCCCGACGGCGATGAACACTGAAGCTTTCTTT
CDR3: CASSPTAMNTEAFF

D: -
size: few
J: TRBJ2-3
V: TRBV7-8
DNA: TGTGCCAGCAGCCCGGTCCGATTCACAGATACGCAGTATTTT
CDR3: CASSPVRFTDTQYF

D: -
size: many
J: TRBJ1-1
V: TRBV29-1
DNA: TGCAGCGTTAACAGGGTAGGCCCTGAAGCTTTCTTT
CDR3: CSVNRVGPEAFF

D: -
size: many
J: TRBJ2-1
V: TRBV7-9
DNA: TGTGCCAGTTCGACTCACCTAACCTACAATGAGCAGTTCTTC
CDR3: CASSTHLTYNEQFF

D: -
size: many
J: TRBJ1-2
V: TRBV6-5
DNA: TGTGCCAGCAGTTACTCGAGTCTCGGCTATGGCTACACCTTC
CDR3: CASSYSSLGYGYTF

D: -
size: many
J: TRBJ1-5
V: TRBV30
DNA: TGTGCCTGGAGTGGCCAGGGCAGGCAGCCCCAGCATTTT
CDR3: CAWSGQGRQPQHF

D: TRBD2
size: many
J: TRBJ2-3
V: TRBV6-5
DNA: TGTGCCAGCAGTTACCAGGGGCTAGCGGGATACACAGATACGCAGTATTTT
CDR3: CASSYQGLAGYTDTQYF

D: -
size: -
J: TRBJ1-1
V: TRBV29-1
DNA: TGCAGTGTCCAGGGGACCACTGAAGCTTTCTTT
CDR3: CSVQGTTEAFF

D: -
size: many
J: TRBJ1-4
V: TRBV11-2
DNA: TGTGCCAGCAGCGGGTCCCCTGGAGCCGATAATGAAAAACTGTTTTTT
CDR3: CASSGSPGADNEKLFF

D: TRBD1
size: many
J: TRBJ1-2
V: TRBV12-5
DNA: TGTGCTAGTGGCCCCTTTTTCCGGACAGGGGGCGAGATCAACTATGGCTACACCTTC
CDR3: CASGPFFRTGGEINYGYTF